The 30 T cell receptor beta chains reported below all come from one sample, sequenced in a study of T cell repertoires in cytomegalovirus infection. These receptors lack a known antigen. Using its own MiXCR run on the reads, TCRdb lists one record per CDR3 protein. The table shows about 360,000 distinct CDR3 sequences, with about a third occurring only once. The source was cultured PBMCs, collected from culture after CMV antigen stimulation. The receptors shown here come from a human donor in good health (CMV status not recorded). Some clones in this sample may be carry-over from other donors' samples.

In its sample, this clonotype was seen many times. The chain joins TRBV7-2 to TRBJ1-1; the D gene is possibly TRBD1 (6 bases). The CDR3 totals 16 residues. Trimming removed 5 bases from V and 0 bases from J, with 16 bases in between. Germline-derived CDR1 and CDR2 are SGHTA and FQGNSA. The CDR3 DNA follows: TGTGCCAGCAGCCCCCGCACCGACAGGCTGAACACTGAAGCTTTCTTT. It translates to CASSPRTDRLNTEAFF.

This clonotype was detected only a few times. V gene TRBV7-9 combines with J gene TRBJ1-4; D uncertain. The V end lost 1 base, the J end lost 15 bases, and 12 bases lay between the germline ends. CDR3 length: 12 residues. CDR1 and CDR2 (germline): SEHNR, FQNEAQ (reference sequence). This chain's CDR3 is CASSLVLGFLFF. In DNA, the CDR3 is TGTGCCAGCAGCTTAGTTCTGGGATTTTTGTTTTTT.

The chain couples TRBV7-4 to TRBJ2-3; D call uncertain. CDR1 SGHVT and CDR2 SQSDAQ come from the germline V gene. CDR3 length: 10 amino acids. The V gene lost 1 base and the J gene lost 8 bases, with 1 base spanning the gap. CDR3 nucleotide sequence: TGTGCCAGCAGCTTAGGTACGCAGTATTTT. Residues: CASSLGTQYF.

This clonotype was detected a few times. The chain joins TRBV6-2 or TRBV6-3 to TRBJ2-7, with D perhaps matching TRBD1 or TRBD2 (5 bases each). The CDR3 is 19 residues long. From germline, CDR1 is MNHEY and CDR2 SVGEGT. The V end was cut by 6 bases, the J end by 3 bases, with 30 bases between. For the CDR3, the DNA is TGTGCCAGCAGCCCCACAGGAGGTCGTTTACTAGGGAAAAACTACGAGCAGTACTTC. This codes for CASSPTGGRLLGKNYEQYF.

The chain couples TRBV24-1 to TRBJ1-2; tentatively, D is TRBD1 (5 bases). The CDR3 sequence is 12 residues long. Germline CDR1 and CDR2: KGHDR and SFDVKD. Between the trimmed V and J ends, which lost 4 bases and 4 bases, there was a span of 6 bases. CDR3 sequence (DNA): TGTGCCACCAGTGACGACAGCTATGGCTACACCTTC. Translating gives CATSDDSYGYTF.

Notes on this clonotype: An end of the junction differs from the germline gene, which may be a read error. The chain combines TRBV11-2 with TRBJ2-1; 13 bases agree with TRBD2. Germline V lookup: CDR1 SGHAT, CDR2 FQNNGV. There are 15 residues in the CDR3. The CDR3 DNA follows: TGTGCCAGCAGCGCCGGACTAGCGGGAGACAATGAGCAGTTGTTC. It specifies CASSAGLAGDNEQLF.

V gene TRBV19 combines with J gene TRBJ2-1, with 9 bases aligning to TRBD2. J was trimmed by 0 bases and V by 5 bases; bases with no gene match: 14. This CDR3 spans 19 amino acids. Germline loops: CDR1 LNHDA, CDR2 SQIVND (reference sequence). The CDR3 loop is CASSSLEWTSASSYNEQFF. The CDR3 nucleotides are TGTGCCAGTAGTTCACTAGAATGGACTAGCGCGAGCTCCTACAATGAGCAGTTCTTC.

This clonotype came up a few times. The chain joins TRBV7-2 to TRBJ1-2; D is ambiguous. With 1 base removed from V and 8 bases from J, the gap between germline ends came to 14 bases. The CDR3 loop spans 14 amino acids. In germline, CDR1 is SGHTA, CDR2 FQGNSA. The CDR3 protein is CASSLGAGWGGYTF. The CDR3 DNA reads as TGTGCCAGCAGCTTAGGGGCTGGGTGGGGAGGCTACACCTTC.

The chain combines TRBV9 with TRBJ2-4, with no clear D. CDR1 is SGDLS and CDR2 is YYNGEE in the germline V gene. CDR3 length: 17 residues. V was shortened by 1 base and J by 0 bases, with 14 bases between the two germline ends. CDR3 nucleotide sequence: TGTGCCAGCAGCGTAACCCTATGGAGACTAGCCAAAAACATTCAGTACTTC. This encodes CASSVTLWRLAKNIQYF.

This clonotype has only a few counts. The chain employs TRBV14 and TRBJ2-3, with 8 positions matching TRBD2. This CDR3 region has 17 residues. The ends lost 2 bases at V and 2 bases at J; junction bases unmatched: 9. Germline assignment: CDR1 SGHDN and CDR2 FVKESK. In DNA form, the CDR3 reads TGTGCCAGCAGCCAATGGCCAGCGGGAGTGTTCACAGATACGCAGTATTTT. It is translated as CASSQWPAGVFTDTQYF.

In its sample, this clonotype was seen a few times. The gene calls are TRBV19 and TRBJ1-2, with TRBD1 as a possible D gene (6 bases). V lost 7 bases and J lost 6, with 18 bases in between. CDR3 size: 14 residues. Germline V CDR1 and CDR2: LNHDA, SQIVND (reference sequence). The DNA for the CDR3 is TGTGCCAGTATACAGGGCGGACGAGGGGATGGCTACACCTTC. The encoded protein is CASIQGGRGDGYTF.

The chain joins TRBV6-5 to TRBJ1-3; no clear D gene. Trimming removed 3 bases from V and 0 bases from J, with 6 bases in between. In germline, CDR1 is MNHEY, CDR2 SVGAGI. The CDR3 has 14 residues. CDR3 region: CASSYDGSGNTIYF. CDR3 in DNA: TGTGCCAGCAGTTATGACGGCTCTGGAAACACCATATATTTT.

The rearrangement links TRBV2 to TRBJ1-5, with TRBD1 identical over 8 bases. The length of the CDR3 is 13 residues. Germline V CDR1 and CDR2: SNHLY, FYNNEI. V dropped 4 bases and J dropped 7; count of bases not matched to a gene: 3. DNA of the CDR3: TGTGCCAGCAGTGGACAGGGGTGGCAGCCCCAGCATTTT. Translation gives CASSGQGWQPQHF.

The chain links TRBV6-2 or TRBV6-3 to TRBJ2-5, with TRBD1 identical over 9 bases. Germline CDR1 is MNHEY and CDR2 is SVGEGT. V lost 6 bases, J lost 5 bases, and 16 bases stayed unmatched. The CDR3 is 17 amino acids. CDR3 DNA sequence: TGTGCCAGCAGAAACGGGAATACCGGGACAGGGAGGGAGACCCAGTACTTC. Translation gives CASRNGNTGTGRETQYF.

CDR3 sequence reads: CASTHPDRDAYGYTF. DNA of the CDR3: TGTGCCAGCACTCATCCGGACAGGGATGCCTATGGCTACACCTTC. This chain joins TRBV12-3 or TRBV12-4 and TRBJ1-2; TRBD1 matches 8 bases. The CDR3 length is 15 residues. Germline trimming cut 7 bases from V and 4 bases from J; bases unmatched to any gene: 11.

The V call is TRBV7-2, the J call TRBJ2-5; D is perhaps TRBD1 or TRBD2 (5 bases each). Germline lookup yields CDR1 SGHTA and CDR2 FQGNSA. This CDR3 has 13 residues. With 5 bases removed from V and 7 bases from J, the gap between germline ends came to 14 bases. CDR3 coding DNA: TGTGCCAGCAGCGCCGGGACCTGGGGGACCCAGTACTTC. This translates into CASSAGTWGTQYF.

CDR3 DNA: TGTGCCAGTAGCCCGGTGGCTTTTTCCGACACCGGGGAGCTGTTTTTT. It translates to CASSPVAFSDTGELFF. The chain joins TRBV19 to TRBJ2-2, with no clear D. Trimming removed 6 bases from V and 3 bases from J, with 17 bases in between. Germline V lookup: CDR1 LNHDA, CDR2 SQIVND (reference sequence). The CDR3 consists of 16 residues.

There are a few counts of this clonotype. The genes are TRBV27 and TRBJ1-2; TRBD1 agrees at 8 bases. Losses at the gene ends were 8 bases for V and 4 bases for J; bases not matched to a gene: 12. Germline CDR1 and CDR2: MNHEY and SMNVEV (reference sequence). This CDR3 has 15 amino acids. CDR3 sequence: CASRPRTGGGYGYTF. The CDR3 DNA reads TGTGCCAGCCGACCTCGCACAGGGGGAGGCTATGGCTACACCTTC.

This clonotype has only a few counts. V gene TRBV29-1 combines with J gene TRBJ2-5, with D maybe TRBD1 (6 bases). Germline V gene data show CDR1 as SQVTM and CDR2 as ANQGSEA. Trimming pared 5 bases from V and 1 base from J, leaving 14 bases between. The CDR3 length is 14 residues. The DNA for the CDR3 is TGCAGCGTTCAAATACAGGGAGCCCAAGAGACCCAGTACTTC. Amino acids: CSVQIQGAQETQYF.

The V and J genes are TRBV7-3 and TRBJ2-5; D call uncertain. The CDR3 spans 13 residues. V lost 3 bases and J 7 bases, leaving 12 bases between the germline ends. Germline loops: CDR1 SGHTA, CDR2 FQGTGA. In nucleotides, the CDR3 is TGTGCCAGCAGCTTGGATAAAGTAGGGACCCAGTACTTC. Residues: CASSLDKVGTQYF.

V is TRBV5-4 and J is TRBJ1-2; 7 nucleotides align to TRBD1. Germline CDR1 SGHNT, CDR2 YYREEE (reference sequence). The CDR3 totals 14 residues. Trimming removed 4 bases from V and 5 bases from J; junction bases left unmatched: 8. The CDR3, as DNA: TGTGCCAGCAGCGCAAACAGGGGAGAGTATGGCTACACCTTC. This encodes CASSANRGEYGYTF. The variable domain in full, completed from reference TRBV5-4 and TRBJ1-2, reads ETGVTQSPTHLIKTRGQQVTLRCSSQSGHNTVSWYQQALGQGPQFIFQYYREEENGRGNFPPRFSGLQFPNYSSELNVNALELDDSALYLCASSANRGEYGYTFGSGTRLTVV.

In its sample, this clonotype was seen a few times. The V gene is TRBV12-5, the J gene TRBJ1-2; 9 nucleotides match TRBD1. Germline assignment: CDR1 LGHNT and CDR2 FRNRAP. This CDR3 region has 16 residues. Trimming took 1 base from V and 4 from J; bases not matched to a gene: 7. CDR3 residues: CASGLGTGTGFYGYTF. In nucleotides, the CDR3 is TGTGCTAGTGGTTTGGGAACCGGGACAGGGTTCTATGGCTACACCTTC. The whole variable domain, filled in from reference TRBV12-5 and TRBJ1-2, reads DARVTQTPRHKVTEMGQEVTMRCQPILGHNTVFWYRQTMMQGLELLAYFRNRAPLDDSGMPKDRFSAEMPDATLATLKIQPSEPRDSAVYFCASGLGTGTGFYGYTFGSGTRLTVV.

The rearrangement links TRBV11-2 to TRBJ2-3; 7 bases are a match to TRBD2. Trimming removed 1 base from V and 4 bases from J; junction bases left unmatched: 8. The V gene's germline CDR1 is SGHAT and CDR2 FQNNGV. CDR3 length: 16 residues. This chain's CDR3 is CASSLGDYPRADTQYF. The CDR3 DNA sequence: TGTGCCAGCAGCTTAGGGGACTATCCCCGCGCAGATACGCAGTATTTT.

The chain links TRBV20-1 to TRBJ2-1, with D possibly being TRBD2 (5 bases). Trimming left V 2 bases short and J 0 bases short, with 14 bases between. The CDR3 consists of 16 residues. Germline V lookup: CDR1 DFQATT, CDR2 SNEGSKA (reference sequence). The CDR3 DNA follows: TGCAGTGCTAGAATGGACTTCAGGAGCTCCTACAATGAGCAGTTCTTC. Its protein product is CSARMDFRSSYNEQFF.

The chain combines TRBV5-6 with TRBJ1-6; the D gene is possibly TRBD1 (5 bases). The CDR3 covers 12 residues. With 0 bases removed from V and 14 bases from J, the gap between germline ends came to 9 bases. CDR1 and CDR2 from the germline V gene are SGHDT and YYEEEE. The CDR3: CASSLGGASLHF. The CDR3, as DNA: TGTGCCAGCAGCTTGGGTGGGGCCTCCCTCCACTTT.

This clonotype was counted between two and nine times. The chain joins TRBV20-1 to TRBJ2-5, with TRBD1 matching over 12 bases. The CDR3 extends over 15 amino acids. Trimming at V came to 5 bases and at J to 1 base, leaving 5 bases not matched to a gene. Germline V gene lookup returns CDR1 DFQATT and CDR2 SNEGSKA (reference sequence). CDR3 DNA sequence: TGCAGTGCTGAGGGGGACAGGGGGCGCCAAGAGACCCAGTACTTC. Its protein is CSAEGDRGRQETQYF.

This clonotype was counted ten times or more. The rearrangement uses TRBV7-2 and TRBJ2-5, with D maybe TRBD1 (7 bases). V was cut by 2 bases and J by 2 bases, with 12 bases left in between. CDR1 and CDR2 (germline): SGHTA, FQGNSA. The CDR3 has 15 residues. CDR3 in amino acids: CASSLMTGRQETQYF. The CDR3 bases are TGTGCCAGCAGCTTAATGACAGGGAGGCAAGAGACCCAGTACTTC.

The chain combines TRBV28 with TRBJ2-7, with D perhaps matching TRBD1 (7 bases). V lost 3 bases and J 4 bases, leaving 16 bases between the germline ends. Germline values: CDR1 MDHEN, CDR2 SYDVKM. The CDR3 is 15 amino acids. DNA for the CDR3: TGTGCCAGCAGTTTGGTGGACAGGCGGGGATACGAGCAGTACTTC. This codes for CASSLVDRRGYEQYF.

The rearrangement joins TRBV28 to TRBJ1-1, with D possibly TRBD1 on 6 matching bases. The germline gives CDR1 MDHEN, CDR2 SYDVKM. V was pared by 6 bases and J by 4 bases, with 9 bases between. CDR3 size: 12 residues. The CDR3 DNA reads TGTGCCAGCAGCTCGGACAGCACTGAAGCTTTCTTT. It translates to CASSSDSTEAFF.

Ten or more counts support this clonotype. The V and J genes are TRBV6-2 or TRBV6-3 and TRBJ1-1; D is unclear. CDR1 is MNHEY, CDR2 SVGEGT, per germline. V was trimmed by 2 bases and J by 6 bases, leaving 16 bases between them. This CDR3 spans 15 amino acids. Here the CDR3 DNA reads TGTGCCAGCAGTTACACCACCGGTTGGATAGCTGAAGCTTTCTTT. Residues: CASSYTTGWIAEAFF.